Shown below are 25 T cell receptor beta chains from a single sample sequenced in a study of T cell responses to AZD1222 COVID-19 vaccine. Assay: immunoSEQ multiplex PCR; the TCRdb copy retains only in-frame clones and omits some. The repertoire holds 100,000 to 150,000 clones, with around 83% as singletons. Material: peripheral blood, obtained 28 days after the second AZD1222 dose. The source is an adult who received the AZD1222 COVID-19 vaccine.

About this clone itself: At one end the junction does not follow the germline gene, possibly because of a read error. The chain employs TRBV2 and TRBJ2-7, with D possibly matching TRBD2 (5 bases). The germline CDR1 and CDR2 sequences are SNHLY and FYNNEI. The CDR3 is made up of 11 amino acids. Written as DNA, the CDR3 is TGTGCCGGCAGCGGAGCGCGCGAGCAGTACTTC. It specifies CAGSGAREQYF. Variable domain in full (rest from reference TRBV2 and TRBJ2-7): EPEVTQTPSHQVTQMGQEVILRCVPISNHLYFYWYRQILGQKVEFLVSFYNNEISEKSEIFDDQFSVERPDGSNFTLKIRSTKLEDSAMYFCAGSGAREQYFGPGTRLTVT.

The chain couples TRBV5-5 to TRBJ1-4; TRBD1 might be the D (5 bases). The CDR3 has 15 amino acids. Germline CDR1 is SGHKS and CDR2 is YYEKEE (reference sequence). V gave up 3 bases and J gave up 2 bases, with 11 bases separating them. This chain's CDR3 is CASSSSGYTNEKLFF. The DNA for the CDR3 is TGTGCCAGCAGCTCCTCAGGGTATACTAATGAAAAACTGTTTTTT.

This clone was seen a few times. This chain uses TRBV7-9 with TRBJ1-5; D may be TRBD1 (6 bases). The CDR3 contains 15 residues. Trimming took off 5 bases at V and 6 bases at J, with 17 bases between the two ends. Germline V gives CDR1 SEHNR, CDR2 FQNEAQ (reference sequence). The CDR3, as DNA: TGTGCCAGCAGCCCCAGGGGAGGGGGGAGTCAGCCCCAGCATTTT. Translating gives CASSPRGGGSQPQHF.

The chain employs TRBV6-5 and TRBJ1-6, with no clear D. Trimming took 0 bases from V and 7 from J, leaving 13 bases between them. The CDR3 has 16 amino acids. The germline V gene encodes CDR1 MNHEY and CDR2 SVGAGI. The CDR3 is CASSYSQQSTNSPLHF. For the CDR3, the DNA is TGTGCCAGCAGTTACTCCCAGCAGAGCACAAATTCACCCCTCCACTTT.

The chain carries TRBV28 and TRBJ2-7; 8 nucleotides agree with TRBD2. CDR3 length: 15 amino acids. V trimming: 1 base; J trimming: 4 bases; junction bases outside the gene matches: 6. Germline CDR1 and CDR2: MDHEN and SYDVKM. This CDR3 is CASSLFQRGRYEQYF. As DNA, the CDR3 is TGTGCCAGCAGTTTATTCCAGCGGGGGAGGTACGAGCAGTACTTC.

The chain couples TRBV27 to TRBJ1-2, with TRBD1 identical over 8 bases. Germline CDR1 MNHEY, CDR2 SMNVEV (reference sequence). Trimming cost V 6 bases and J 3 bases; bases outside gene matches: 9. The CDR3 is 15 amino acids. The CDR3 DNA sequence: TGTGCCAGCAGCTCAACTCGACAGGGGCACTATGGCTACACCTTC. This sequence encodes CASSSTRQGHYGYTF.

V and J are TRBV7-9 and TRBJ1-5, with a tentative D call TRBD1 (5 bases). The CDR3 is 15 amino acids. Germline V gene sequence: CDR1 SEHNR, CDR2 FQNEAQ (reference sequence). V lost 1 base to trimming and J lost 7 bases, with 14 bases between them. CDR3 DNA sequence: TGTGCCAGCAGCTTAGTGGGGGGTGCCACACAGCCCCAGCATTTT. This gives the protein CASSLVGGATQPQHF.

The rearrangement uses TRBV11-2 and TRBJ2-1; no firm D call. The V and J ends lost 2 bases and 4 bases respectively, with 18 bases between them. The CDR3 sequence is 17 residues long. Germline loops: CDR1 SGHAT, CDR2 FQNNGV. The DNA for the CDR3 is TGTGCCAGCAGCTTATTCGTCAGGTCTATAGTATACAATGAGCAGTTCTTC. Amino acids: CASSLFVRSIVYNEQFF.

The chain recombines TRBV18 with TRBJ1-2, with TRBD1 matching over 9 bases. V lost 3 bases to trimming and J lost 5 bases; unmatched junction nucleotides: 13. This CDR3 is 17 amino acids long. The germline CDR1 and CDR2 sequences are KGHSH and LQKENI. The CDR3 loop is CASSPNTPGQGDYGYTF. CDR3 sequence (DNA): TGTGCCAGCTCACCCAATACCCCGGGACAGGGCGATTATGGCTACACCTTC.

The rearrangement uses TRBV28 and TRBJ2-7, with a possible D match to TRBD2 (6 bases). Germline V gene sequence: CDR1 MDHEN, CDR2 SYDVKM. This CDR3 is built from 17 residues. V was clipped by 6 bases and J by 5 bases, with 26 bases between them. The CDR3: CASRIGGFGGSRDEQYF. Written as DNA, the CDR3 is TGTGCCAGCAGAATCGGGGGTTTTGGAGGGTCGCGAGACGAGCAGTACTTC.

The chain recombines TRBV29-1 with TRBJ1-1; D might be TRBD1 (5 bases). The CDR3 is made up of 13 amino acids. V was trimmed by 4 bases and J by 4 bases, leaving 13 bases between them. Germline-derived CDR1 and CDR2 are SQVTM and ANQGSEA. The CDR3 DNA reads as TGCAGCGTTGTGATTTCCGGGGGCACTGAAGCTTTCTTT. Protein product: CSVVISGGTEAFF.

The chain combines TRBV15 with TRBJ1-2, with TRBD1 as a possible D gene (5 bases). CDR1 and CDR2 from the germline V gene are LNHNV and YYDKDF (reference sequence). V was pared by 3 bases and J by 4 bases, with 12 bases between. This CDR3 is built from 14 residues. The CDR3 region is CATSSGQPVYGYTF. The CDR3, as DNA: TGTGCCACCAGCAGCGGACAACCCGTCTATGGCTACACCTTC.

The V and J genes are TRBV6-1 and TRBJ2-1, with D possibly called TRBD1 or TRBD2 (6 bases each). Trimming removed 8 bases at V and 0 bases at J, with 23 bases between. The V gene's germline CDR1 is MNHNS and CDR2 SASEGT. The CDR3 contains 18 residues. The CDR3 loop is CASRAGRARGSSYNEQFF. Written as DNA, the CDR3 is TGTGCCAGCCGTGCGGGACGGGCGAGGGGGAGCTCCTACAATGAGCAGTTCTTC.

The chain employs TRBV19 and TRBJ2-5; D might be TRBD2 (6 bases). Germline values: CDR1 LNHDA, CDR2 SQIVND (reference sequence). Trimming cost V 9 bases and J 7 bases, with 18 bases left between them. The CDR3 sequence is 13 residues long. CDR3 coding DNA: TGTGCCAGCGAGTCGTCCGGGGGTCGGACCCAGTACTTC. The encoded protein is CASESSGGRTQYF.

The chain joins TRBV9 to TRBJ2-5, with 9 bases that match TRBD2. This CDR3 contains 15 residues. Unmatched junction bases numbered 5, after V lost 0 bases and J lost 5 bases. Looked up from germline, CDR1 is SGDLS and CDR2 is YYNGEE. CDR3 bases: TGTGCCAGCAGCGTAGCTGCGGGAGGGGAGGAGACCCAGTACTTC. Protein product: CASSVAAGGEETQYF.

V is TRBV7-9 and J is TRBJ1-5; 7 bases line up with TRBD1. Losses at the gene ends were 5 bases for V and 5 bases for J; bases not matched to a gene: 6. The CDR3 is 14 residues long. Germline V gene data show CDR1 as SEHNR and CDR2 as FQNEAQ (reference sequence). CDR3 DNA sequence: TGTGCCAGCAGCCCAGGGGGGGCCGATCAGCCCCAGCATTTT. Residues: CASSPGGADQPQHF.

This chain uses TRBV4-1 with TRBJ1-6; D not certain. CDR1 and CDR2 (germline): MGHRA, YSYEKL. The CDR3 loop spans 15 amino acids. The ends were cut back, 1 base at V and 10 bases at J, with 14 bases in the middle. CDR3 loop: CASSQVVRTKSPLHF. The CDR3 DNA follows: TGCGCCAGCAGCCAAGTTGTCAGGACCAAATCACCCCTCCACTTT.

V usage is TRBV30 and J usage is TRBJ1-5; tentative D call: TRBD1 (5 bases). This CDR3 has 17 amino acids. V gave up 3 bases and J gave up 0 bases, with 18 bases separating them. The germline gives CDR1 GTSNPN, CDR2 SVGIG (reference sequence). Written as DNA, the CDR3 is TGTGCCTGGAGCCCGTCGGGGGGGTTGAATAGCAATCAGCCCCAGCATTTT. Amino acids: CAWSPSGGLNSNQPQHF.

The chain has TRBV5-1 and TRBJ1-4, with a weak D call TRBD1 (5 bases). Trimming took 3 bases from V and 0 from J, leaving 9 bases between them. Germline V lookup: CDR1 SGHRS, CDR2 YFSETQ. The CDR3 contains 15 residues. The CDR3 is CASSSEGTTNEKLFF. The CDR3 DNA follows: TGCGCCAGCAGCTCGGAGGGGACAACTAATGAAAAACTGTTTTTT.

This rearrangement joins TRBV4-2 to TRBJ1-2; maybe TRBD1 (6 bases). The CDR3 consists of 16 residues. V was cut by 4 bases and J by 3 bases, with 18 bases left in between. Germline CDR1 reads LGHNA; CDR2 reads YNFKEQ. The CDR3 bases are TGTGCCAGCAGCCCCGGGGCCCAGGGGAGCCACTATGGCTACACCTTC. Amino acid sequence: CASSPGAQGSHYGYTF.

The chain recombines TRBV6-6 with TRBJ1-3; D possibly corresponds to TRBD1 (5 bases). The CDR3 has 15 amino acids. The V end was cut by 2 bases, the J end by 4 bases, with 12 bases between. CDR1 is MNHNY and CDR2 is SVGAGI in the germline V gene (reference sequence). The CDR3 DNA reads TGTGCCAGCAGTTACCCGACCGGGGGGGGAAACACCATATATTTT. Translation gives CASSYPTGGGNTIYF.

The chain links TRBV19 to TRBJ2-7, with D perhaps TRBD2 (6 bases). Between the trimmed V and J ends, which lost 7 bases and 0 bases, there was a span of 16 bases. The CDR3 is made up of 15 amino acids. The germline V gene encodes CDR1 LNHDA and CDR2 SQIVND (reference sequence). CDR3 loop: CASTYRDSYSYEQYF. The CDR3 DNA reads TGTGCCAGTACCTACCGGGACTCGTACTCCTACGAGCAGTACTTC. Complete variable domain (other parts from reference TRBV19 and TRBJ2-7): DGGITQSPKYLFRKEGQNVTLSCEQNLNHDAMYWYRQDPGQGLRLIYYSQIVNDFQKGDIAEGYSVSREKKESFPLTVTSAQKNPTAFYLCASTYRDSYSYEQYFGPGTRLTVT.

The DNA of the CDR3 is TGTGCCAGCAGTGAAGGTTCATTGGCAATAGGTACTGAAGCTTTCTTT. The encoded protein is CASSEGSLAIGTEAFF. The chain joins TRBV6-1 to TRBJ1-1; D remains ambiguous. The germline V gene has CDR1 MNHNS and CDR2 SASEGT. This CDR3 spans 16 amino acids. Trimming took off 1 base at V and 5 bases at J, with 17 bases between the two ends.

The J gene is TRBJ2-5, the V gene TRBV27; D may be TRBD1 or TRBD2 (5 bases each). V was clipped by 3 bases and J by 5 bases, with 10 bases between them. The CDR3 is 13 residues long. CDR1 and CDR2 from the germline V gene are MNHEY and SMNVEV (reference sequence). CDR3 amino acids: CASSFSRGETQYF. CDR3 nucleotides: TGTGCCAGCAGTTTTTCGAGGGGCGAGACCCAGTACTTC.

This chain joins TRBV12-3 or TRBV12-4 and TRBJ1-1; D not resolved. Trimming left V 5 bases short and J 3 bases short, with 7 bases between. CDR3 length: 12 residues. This CDR3 reads CASSPGYTEAFF. The CDR3, as DNA: TGTGCCAGCAGTCCTGGGTACACTGAAGCTTTCTTT.